One and the same sample provided the 9 T cell receptor beta chains below, sequenced in a study of human T cells and chemical hapten exposure. MiXCR, run by TCRdb on the RACE reads, gives a single entry per CDR3 protein. The sample comprises more than 100,000 distinct CDR3 sequences, about 13% of which are singletons, and less than 0.95% rests with the top ten. Stated time point: patch test 1, 2 weeks after DPC sensitization. The sample's treatment: therapeutic diphenylcyclopropenone sensitization with weekly scalp DPC. The specimen comprised whole blood, sampled in connection with sensitization to the hapten diphenylcyclopropenone (DPC). These receptors were taken from a man aged 18 to 29 with alopecia areata. Some clones in this sample may be carry-over from other donors' samples.

The chain is built from TRBV5-4 and TRBJ1-2, with TRBD1 matching 12 bases. Germline lookup yields CDR1 SGHNT and CDR2 YYREEE (reference sequence). The V segment lost 3 bases and the J segment 7 bases; nucleotides outside the gene matches: 7. The CDR3 contains 15 residues. CDR3 sequence (DNA): TGTGCCAGCAGCTCGGGGGACAGGGGGCGAAGTGGCTACACCTTC. Translated: CASSSGDRGRSGYTF.

This clonotype was detected a few times. The chain is built from TRBV7-9 and TRBJ2-4; D possibly corresponds to TRBD1 (5 bases). The CDR3 is 17 residues long. V gave up 1 base and J gave up 0 bases, with 13 bases separating them. CDR1 and CDR2 (germline): SEHNR, FQNEAQ (reference sequence). This CDR3 reads CASSLVETELAKNIQYF. The CDR3 DNA is TGTGCCAGCAGCTTAGTGGAGACAGAATTAGCCAAAAACATTCAGTACTTC.

Only a few counts were recorded for this clonotype. This rearrangement joins TRBV12-3 or TRBV12-4 to TRBJ1-6, with TRBD1 matching over 8 bases. With V trimmed by 5 bases and J by 1 base, 7 bases remained unmatched. The CDR3 loop spans 17 amino acids. The DNA of the CDR3 is TGTGCCAGCAGTCTCGGACAGGGACGGTCCTATAATTCACCCCTCCACTTT. Encoded protein: CASSLGQGRSYNSPLHF.

The rearrangement uses TRBV6-2 or TRBV6-3 and TRBJ2-3; D is perhaps TRBD2 (5 bases). The V end lost 1 base, the J end lost 1 base, and 18 bases lay between the germline ends. This CDR3 region has 18 residues. Germline-derived CDR1 and CDR2 are MNHEY and SVGEGT. The CDR3 here is CASSYFQESPGGTDTQYF. The CDR3 nucleotides read TGTGCCAGCAGTTACTTTCAGGAATCCCCCGGGGGCACAGATACGCAGTATTTT.

In its sample, this clonotype was seen a few times. The J gene is TRBJ1-3, the V gene TRBV7-8; TRBD1 matches 8 bases. CDR1 is SGHVS, CDR2 FQNEAQ, per germline. The CDR3 has 16 residues. V shed 4 bases and J 0 bases; nucleotides not matched to a gene: 5. The CDR3 protein is CASSWGQAISGNTIYF. The CDR3 DNA is TGTGCCAGCAGCTGGGGACAGGCCATCTCTGGAAACACCATATATTTT.

This clonotype was found a few times. CDR3 protein: CASSQDGGPGNTIYF. The CDR3 DNA reads TGTGCCAGCAGCCAAGACGGGGGGCCCGGAAACACCATATATTTT. The chain links TRBV3-1 to TRBJ1-3, with D perhaps matching TRBD1 (6 bases). The CDR3 has 15 residues. From germline, CDR1 is LGHDT and CDR2 YNNKEL (reference sequence). Trimming cost V 0 bases and J 4 bases, with 10 bases left between them.

This clonotype was recorded a few times. The rearrangement joins TRBV12-3 or TRBV12-4 to TRBJ2-1; D possibly uses TRBD1 or TRBD2 (6 bases each). Trimming cost V 0 bases and J 8 bases, with 14 bases left between them. The CDR3 loop spans 15 amino acids. As DNA, the CDR3 is TGTGCCAGCAGTTTAGCGGGGGGCAGGGGCTATGAGCAGTTCTTC. It specifies CASSLAGGRGYEQFF.

This clonotype was counted only a few times. V usage is TRBV27 and J usage is TRBJ1-2, with D tentatively TRBD1 (6 bases). CDR1 and CDR2 (germline): MNHEY, SMNVEV (reference sequence). This CDR3 comprises 17 residues. V lost 7 bases, J lost 5 bases, and 26 bases lay in between. Here the CDR3 reads CASTRNRGGGGEYGYTF. In nucleotides, the CDR3 is TGTGCCAGCACCCGAAACCGAGGTGGGGGGGGCGAGTATGGCTACACCTTC.

This clonotype showed up just a few times. V gene TRBV20-1 combines with J gene TRBJ2-3, with TRBD2 identical over 12 bases. J lost 0 bases, V lost 2 bases, and 6 bases had no gene match. Per the germline V gene, CDR1 is DFQATT and CDR2 is SNEGSKA (reference sequence). The CDR3 spans 17 residues. CDR3 nucleotides: TGCAGTGCTAGAAAAACTAGCGGGGGGATTAGCACAGATACGCAGTATTTT. This sequence encodes CSARKTSGGISTDTQYF.